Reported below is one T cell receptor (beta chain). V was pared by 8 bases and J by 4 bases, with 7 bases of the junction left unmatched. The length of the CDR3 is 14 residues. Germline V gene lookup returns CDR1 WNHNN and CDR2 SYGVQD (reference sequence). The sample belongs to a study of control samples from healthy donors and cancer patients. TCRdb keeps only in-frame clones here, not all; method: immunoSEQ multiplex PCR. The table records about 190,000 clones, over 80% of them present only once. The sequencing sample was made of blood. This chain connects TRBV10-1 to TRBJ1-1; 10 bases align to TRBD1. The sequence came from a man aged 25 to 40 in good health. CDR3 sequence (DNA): TGCGCCAGCGACAGGGGGCTTTTTTCCACTGAAGCTTTCTTT. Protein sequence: CASDRGLFSTEAFF.